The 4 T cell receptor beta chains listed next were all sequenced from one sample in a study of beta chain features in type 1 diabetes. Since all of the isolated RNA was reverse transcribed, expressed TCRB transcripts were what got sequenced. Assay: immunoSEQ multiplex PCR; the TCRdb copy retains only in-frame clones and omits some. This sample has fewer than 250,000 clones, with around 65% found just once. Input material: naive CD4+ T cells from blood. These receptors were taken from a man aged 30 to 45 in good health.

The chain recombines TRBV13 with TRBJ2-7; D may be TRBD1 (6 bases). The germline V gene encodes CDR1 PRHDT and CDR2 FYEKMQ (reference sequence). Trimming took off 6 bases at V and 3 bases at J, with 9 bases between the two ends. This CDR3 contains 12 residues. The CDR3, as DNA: TGTGCCAGCAGTCAACAGGGCTACGAGCAGTACTTC. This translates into CASSQQGYEQYF.

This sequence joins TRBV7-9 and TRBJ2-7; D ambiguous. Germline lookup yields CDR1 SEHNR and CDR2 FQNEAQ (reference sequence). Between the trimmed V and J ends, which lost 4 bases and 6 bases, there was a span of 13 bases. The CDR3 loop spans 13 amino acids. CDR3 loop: CASSSHNTGEQYF. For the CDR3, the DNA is TGTGCCAGCAGCTCGCATAACACGGGCGAGCAGTACTTC.

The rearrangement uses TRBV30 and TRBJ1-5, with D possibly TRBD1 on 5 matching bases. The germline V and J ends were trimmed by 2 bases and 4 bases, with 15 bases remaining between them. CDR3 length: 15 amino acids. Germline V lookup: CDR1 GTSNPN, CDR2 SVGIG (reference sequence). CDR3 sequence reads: CAWSFGAGRNQPQHF. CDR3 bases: TGTGCCTGGAGTTTCGGCGCAGGGAGAAATCAGCCCCAGCATTTT.

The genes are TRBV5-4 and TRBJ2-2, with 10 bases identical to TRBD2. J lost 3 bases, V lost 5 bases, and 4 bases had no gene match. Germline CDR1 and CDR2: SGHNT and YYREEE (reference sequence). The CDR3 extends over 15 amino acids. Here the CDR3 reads CASSKLAGDTGELFF. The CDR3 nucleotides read TGTGCCAGCAGTAAGCTAGCGGGAGACACCGGGGAGCTGTTTTTT.